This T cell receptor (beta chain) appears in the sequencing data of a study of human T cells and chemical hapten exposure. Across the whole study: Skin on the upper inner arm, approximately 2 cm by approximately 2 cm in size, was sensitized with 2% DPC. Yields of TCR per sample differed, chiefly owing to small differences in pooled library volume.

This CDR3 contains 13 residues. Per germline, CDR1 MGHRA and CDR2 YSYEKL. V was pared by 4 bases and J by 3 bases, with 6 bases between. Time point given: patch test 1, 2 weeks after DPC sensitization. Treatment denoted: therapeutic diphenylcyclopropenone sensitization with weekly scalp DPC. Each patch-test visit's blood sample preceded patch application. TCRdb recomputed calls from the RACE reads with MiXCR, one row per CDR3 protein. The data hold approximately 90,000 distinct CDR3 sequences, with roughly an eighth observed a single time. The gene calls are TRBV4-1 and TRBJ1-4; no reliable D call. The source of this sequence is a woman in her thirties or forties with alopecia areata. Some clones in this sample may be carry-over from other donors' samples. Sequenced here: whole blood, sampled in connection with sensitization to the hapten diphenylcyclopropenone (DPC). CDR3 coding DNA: TGCGCCAGCAGCCTTGGTCCTAATGAAAAACTGTTTTTT. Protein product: CASSLGPNEKLFF.